This T cell receptor beta chain was documented in a study of T cell clonotyping in hematopoietic cell transplantation. A note on this clone: Its cognate antigen is unknown.

Assay used: immunoSEQ multiplex PCR; TCRdb lists only in-frame clones, some missing. Here the sample spans 4,000 to 6,500 clones, about nine tenths being singletons. Study conclusions and caveats: Recipient TCR diversity dropped after transplant; expanded clonotypes rose from day 30 to 180. Without cell sorting, CD4 versus CD8 contributions remain unresolved. Higher Inverse Simpson Index values in graft donor and pretransplant recipient predicted broader posttransplant TCR diversity.

Recipients were bled about 28 days pretransplant and at posttransplant days 30, 100, 180. Material: peripheral blood mononuclear cells, obtained 100 days after allogeneic stem cell transplant. The origin of this receptor is a male patient between 65 and 85 years old who had an allogeneic stem cell transplant from an unrelated donor, so T cells may come from the graft donor. Some clones in this sample may be carry-over from other donors' samples.

The CDR3 region is CASSQDEREGLNEQFF. The CDR3 DNA reads TGTGCCAGCAGCCAAGACGAGCGGGAGGGCTTAAATGAGCAGTTCTTC. The chain is built from TRBV14 and TRBJ2-1, with 10 bases that match TRBD2. CDR3 size: 16 residues. Per the germline V gene, CDR1 is SGHDN and CDR2 is FVKESK. The J segment lost 7 bases and the V segment lost 0 bases, leaving 6 bases of the junction unmatched.